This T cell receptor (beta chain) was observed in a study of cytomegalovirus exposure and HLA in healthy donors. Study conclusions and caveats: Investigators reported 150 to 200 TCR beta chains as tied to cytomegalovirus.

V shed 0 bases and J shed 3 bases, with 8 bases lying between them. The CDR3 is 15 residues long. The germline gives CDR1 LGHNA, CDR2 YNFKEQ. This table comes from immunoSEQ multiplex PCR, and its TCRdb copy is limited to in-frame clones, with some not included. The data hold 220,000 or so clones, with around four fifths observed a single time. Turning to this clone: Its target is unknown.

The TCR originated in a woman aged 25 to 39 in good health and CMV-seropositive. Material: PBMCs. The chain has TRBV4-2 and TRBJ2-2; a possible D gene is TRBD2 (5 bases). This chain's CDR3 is CASSQDRDYTGELFF. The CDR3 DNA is TGTGCCAGCAGCCAAGACCGGGATTACACCGGGGAGCTGTTTTTT.